A selection of T cell receptor beta chains follows, all from one sample in a study of cytomegalovirus exposure and HLA in healthy donors. Data came from immunoSEQ multiplex PCR; TCRdb stores just in-frame clones and leaves some out. The sample has approximately 170,000 clones, over 70% seen once. The material sequenced was PBMCs. The receptors stem from a woman in her thirties or forties in good health and CMV-seropositive. Each CDR3 is given with its conserved first and last residue. Some rows have no size entry. The others give once, few or many, or a class for an expanded clone.

V,size,J,CDR3
TRBV5-1,NA,TRBJ1-2,CASSWKGDYGYTF
TRBV7-3,NA,TRBJ2-2,CASSQSGGLVGELFF
TRBV5-4,NA,TRBJ1-2,CASSHRSQRGGYTF
TRBV18,NA,TRBJ1-5,CASSPLEANQPQHF
TRBV6-5,few,TRBJ1-1,CASSLGVPEAFF
TRBV19,NA,TRBJ1-1,CASSPPPSMNTEAFF
TRBV6-5,once,TRBJ1-2,CASKGTGASGYTF
TRBV7-9,NA,TRBJ1-2,CASTQLVTEAGGYTF
TRBV10-3,once,TRBJ2-5,CAISAQGEETQYF
TRBV7-2,few,TRBJ1-1,CASSLVPGHPAFF